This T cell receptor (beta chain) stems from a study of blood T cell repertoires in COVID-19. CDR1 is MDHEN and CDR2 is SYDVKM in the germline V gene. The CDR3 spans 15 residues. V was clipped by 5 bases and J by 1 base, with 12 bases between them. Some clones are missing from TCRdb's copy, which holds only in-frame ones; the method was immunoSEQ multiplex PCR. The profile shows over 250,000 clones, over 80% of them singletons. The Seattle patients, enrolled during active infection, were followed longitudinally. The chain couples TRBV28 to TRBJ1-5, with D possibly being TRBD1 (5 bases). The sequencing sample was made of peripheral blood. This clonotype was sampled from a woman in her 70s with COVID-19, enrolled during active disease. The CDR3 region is CASSTRTPSNQPQHF. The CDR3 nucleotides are TGTGCCAGCAGTACCCGGACACCCAGCAATCAGCCCCAGCATTTT.